This TCR beta chain was sequenced in a study of T cell clonotyping in hematopoietic cell transplantation. The table came from immunoSEQ multiplex PCR; TCRdb's copy has only in-frame clones and leaves some out. The sample holds about 36,000 clones; about 95% are singletons and the top ten take under 2%. The time point: recipient sample about 28 days before transplant, after cytoreduction. Recipient blood drawn about 28 days pretransplant and days 30, 100, 180 after. Germline V CDR1 and CDR2: MDHEN, SYDVKM. The germline V and J ends were trimmed by 11 bases and 1 base, with 11 bases remaining between them. The CDR3 extends over 12 amino acids.

Sample: peripheral blood mononuclear cells, taken before stem cell transplant. This TCR came from a man aged 40-49 years with chronic myeloid leukemia. Some clones in this sample may be carry-over from other donors' samples. The genes are TRBV28 and TRBJ1-2; D gene ambiguous. CDR3 bases: TGTGCCGCGGGCAGTTTTAACTATGGCTACACCTTC. It is translated as CAAGSFNYGYTF.